The 32 T cell receptor beta chains given below trace back to one sample, sequenced in a study of T cell responses to AZD1222 COVID-19 vaccine. TCRdb keeps only in-frame clones here, not all; method: immunoSEQ multiplex PCR. The table lists 20,000 or so clones, 84% of them singletons. The source was peripheral blood, collected 28 days after the second AZD1222 dose. These receptors were obtained from an adult who received the AZD1222 COVID-19 vaccine.

This rearrangement joins TRBV4-2 to TRBJ1-6, with D uncertain. Germline CDR1 and CDR2: LGHNA and YNFKEQ. V lost 6 bases to trimming and J lost 9 bases, with 27 bases between them. The CDR3 length is 18 residues. In DNA form, the CDR3 reads TGTGCCAGCAGTCCAAGAAGCGGAAGGAATTATTTTGGTTCACCCCTCCACTTT. Amino acid sequence: CASSPRSGRNYFGSPLHF.

The chain couples TRBV5-4 to TRBJ2-7; 9 nucleotides match TRBD1. The CDR3 is 15 residues long. V was clipped by 6 bases and J by 5 bases; unmatched bases: 12. Germline assignment: CDR1 SGHNT and CDR2 YYREEE (reference sequence). The CDR3 loop is CASTSGGTGWDEQYF. The CDR3 DNA sequence: TGTGCCAGCACCAGCGGAGGGACAGGGTGGGACGAGCAGTACTTC.

The J gene is TRBJ1-5, the V gene TRBV6-1; no reliable D call. CDR3 size: 13 residues. The V gene's germline CDR1 is MNHNS and CDR2 SASEGT. V lost 2 bases and J lost 2, with 4 bases in between. CDR3 protein: CASSESRNQPQHF. In DNA, the CDR3 is TGTGCCAGCAGTGAATCGCGCAATCAGCCCCAGCATTTT.

V usage is TRBV19 and J usage is TRBJ1-5, with D possibly matching TRBD1 (5 bases). Germline V lookup: CDR1 LNHDA, CDR2 SQIVND (reference sequence). The CDR3 covers 16 residues. Trimming shortened V by 1 base and J by 8 bases, and 18 bases separated the two germline ends. CDR3 in DNA: TGTGCCAGTAGTATAGCTCGGGGCAGCGGATTCAAGCCCCAGCATTTT. Translated, it gives CASSIARGSGFKPQHF.

This clone was recorded only once. The chain employs TRBV15 and TRBJ2-3; D may be TRBD2 (5 bases). The V end was cut by 1 base, the J end by 2 bases, with 10 bases between. The CDR3 length is 15 residues. The germline CDR1 and CDR2 sequences are LNHNV and YYDKDF (reference sequence). CDR3 sequence reads: CATSRGGGSTDTQYF. CDR3 nucleotide sequence: TGTGCCACCAGCAGAGGAGGAGGCTCCACAGATACGCAGTATTTT.

The gene calls are TRBV5-1 and TRBJ2-5, with unresolved D. Germline V CDR1 and CDR2: SGHRS, YFSETQ. V lost 0 bases, J lost 7 bases, and 22 bases lay in between. There are 17 residues in the CDR3. CDR3 sequence (DNA): TGCGCCAGCAGCTTGGAGGCCAGCCATATAACTTCAGGGACCCAGTACTTC. This translates into CASSLEASHITSGTQYF.

This chain connects TRBV5-4 to TRBJ1-6; TRBD1 matches at 9 bases. The CDR3 spans 15 residues. The V gene's germline CDR1 is SGHNT and CDR2 YYREEE (reference sequence). J was trimmed by 8 bases and V by 5 bases; bases with no gene match: 8. The CDR3 here is CASSRGGQGDSPLHF. The DNA of the CDR3 is TGTGCCAGCAGTAGGGGGGGACAGGGAGATTCACCCCTCCACTTT.

The gene calls are TRBV15 and TRBJ2-1, with D possibly matching TRBD2 (6 bases). Deletions cut 1 base from V and 0 bases from J, with 10 bases between. Germline V lookup: CDR1 LNHNV, CDR2 YYDKDF (reference sequence). This CDR3 has 16 residues. The CDR3 coding sequence is TGTGCCACCAGCAGAGGGCTAGCGCGCTCCTACAATGAGCAGTTCTTC. Encoded protein: CATSRGLARSYNEQFF.

This chain connects TRBV5-1 to TRBJ2-5; no firm D call. Germline V gene lookup returns CDR1 SGHRS and CDR2 YFSETQ. The CDR3 is 13 residues long. Trimming took off 1 base at V and 5 bases at J, with 9 bases between the two ends. Here the CDR3 DNA reads TGCGCCAGCAGCTTGTCCTCCTGGGAGACCCAGTACTTC. It translates to CASSLSSWETQYF.

V usage is TRBV4-2 and J usage is TRBJ1-3; D gene ambiguous. Germline lookup yields CDR1 LGHNA and CDR2 YNFKEQ. Trimming cost V 0 bases and J 0 bases, with 6 bases left between them. The CDR3 sequence is 15 residues long. DNA for the CDR3: TGTGCCAGCAGCCAAGATCCGGACTCTGGAAACACCATATATTTT. It translates to CASSQDPDSGNTIYF.

The chain carries TRBV28 and TRBJ1-4, with D uncertain. CDR1 is MDHEN, CDR2 SYDVKM, per germline. The CDR3 is 15 residues long. V shed 3 bases and J shed 7 bases, with 15 bases lying between them. In nucleotides, the CDR3 is TGTGCCAGCAGTTTCTCCGGGTCCCGGGCTGAAAAACTGTTTTTT. It codes for CASSFSGSRAEKLFF.

The chain recombines TRBV4-2 with TRBJ1-1; unclear D gene. CDR3 length equals 15 residues. V lost 0 bases and J 5 bases, leaving 13 bases between the germline ends. CDR1 LGHNA and CDR2 YNFKEQ come from the germline V gene. CDR3 bases: TGTGCCAGCAGCCAAGATGGTCGGGCAGAGACTGAAGCTTTCTTT. It is translated as CASSQDGRAETEAFF.

Here the CDR3 reads CSGTSNEQFF. CDR3 in DNA: TGCAGTGGAACCAGCAATGAGCAGTTCTTC. The chain couples TRBV20-1 to TRBJ2-1; D is ambiguous. Germline loops: CDR1 DFQATT, CDR2 SNEGSKA (reference sequence). The CDR3 consists of 10 residues. V was cut by 7 bases and J by 6 bases, with 7 bases left in between.

This clone has only a few counts. The V gene is TRBV19, the J gene TRBJ1-1; perhaps TRBD1 as D (5 bases). This CDR3 is 13 amino acids long. The V gene's germline CDR1 is LNHDA and CDR2 SQIVND (reference sequence). V was cut by 0 bases and J by 11 bases, with 13 bases left in between. The CDR3 region has the DNA TGTGCCAGTAGTATAGACCGGGGCCGGGGTGCTTTCTTT. Protein product: CASSIDRGRGAFF.

The chain uses TRBV11-3 and TRBJ2-1; 10 positions match TRBD2. The CDR3 totals 16 residues. The ends lost 4 bases at V and 2 bases at J; junction bases unmatched: 5. Germline V gives CDR1 SGHNT, CDR2 YENEEA. CDR3 DNA: TGTGCCAGCAGCTCGGCCGGGACTAGCGCCTACAATGAGCAGTTCTTC. Translated: CASSSAGTSAYNEQFF. The entire variable domain, with the rest obtained from reference TRBV11-3 and TRBJ2-1, is as follows: EAGVVQSPRYKIIEKKQPVAFWCNPISGHNTLYWYLQNLGQGPELLIRYENEEAVDDSQLPKDRFSAERLKGVDSTLKIQPAELGDSAVYLCASSSAGTSAYNEQFFGPGTRLTVL.

The chain links TRBV5-1 to TRBJ2-2; either TRBD1 or TRBD2 may fit D (5 bases each). Looked up from germline, CDR1 is SGHRS and CDR2 is YFSETQ. Trimming removed 0 bases from V and 3 bases from J, with 12 bases in between. There are 16 residues in the CDR3. CDR3 sequence (DNA): TGCGCCAGCAGCTTGGGGCAGGGAGTCGACACCGGGGAGCTGTTTTTT. It encodes CASSLGQGVDTGELFF.

The chain has TRBV27 and TRBJ1-4, with 10 bases lining up with TRBD1. The trim removed 3 bases at V and 6 bases at J, leaving 4 bases unmatched. Germline V gene sequence: CDR1 MNHEY, CDR2 SMNVEV (reference sequence). This CDR3 comprises 15 residues. CDR3 sequence: CASSFEGTGDEKLFF. The CDR3 nucleotides read TGTGCCAGCAGTTTTGAGGGGACAGGGGATGAAAAACTGTTTTTT.

A few counts support this clone. For the CDR3, the DNA is TGTGCCAGCAGCTTAGGGTCTGAAGCCTACGAGCAGTACTTC. Its protein is CASSLGSEAYEQYF. This chain connects TRBV11-2 to TRBJ2-7; D is unresolved. The CDR3 totals 14 residues. Germline CDR1 reads SGHAT; CDR2 reads FQNNGV. V was trimmed by 1 base and J by 2 bases, leaving 9 bases between them.

This clone was recorded only once. The chain links TRBV10-1 to TRBJ2-1; 12 bases agree with TRBD2. Germline CDR1 reads WNHNN; CDR2 reads SYGVQD (reference sequence). CDR3 length equals 17 residues. J gave up 5 bases and V 0 bases, and 5 bases lay outside the gene matches. CDR3 DNA: TGCGCCAGCAGTGAGTCGAGGGGGACTAGCGGGCACAATGAGCAGTTCTTC. Translating gives CASSESRGTSGHNEQFF.

The chain employs TRBV29-1 and TRBJ1-1, with no clear D. CDR1 SQVTM and CDR2 ANQGSEA come from the germline V gene. CDR3 length: 10 residues. V was clipped by 6 bases and J by 1 base, with 3 bases between them. CDR3 coding DNA: TGCAGCGTCCGGAACACTGAAGCTTTCTTT. Its translation: CSVRNTEAFF.

The gene calls are TRBV6-5 and TRBJ2-3, with D unclear. The CDR3 loop spans 13 amino acids. V shed 6 bases and J shed 4 bases, with 11 bases lying between them. The V gene's germline CDR1 is MNHEY and CDR2 SVGAGI. The CDR3 is CASSIGNSDTQYF. The CDR3 region has the DNA TGTGCCAGCAGCATAGGCAACTCAGATACGCAGTATTTT.

This clone was found a few times. The V and J genes are TRBV9 and TRBJ1-3, with a weak D call TRBD1 (6 bases). The germline CDR1 and CDR2 sequences are SGDLS and YYNGEE. The CDR3 spans 16 residues. V shed 4 bases and J shed 0 bases, with 14 bases lying between them. The chain's CDR3 is CASSYWDTDSGNTIYF. The CDR3 DNA sequence: TGTGCCAGCAGCTACTGGGACACCGACTCTGGAAACACCATATATTTT. The complete variable domain, with remaining parts taken from reference TRBV9 and TRBJ1-3, reads DSGVTQTPKHLITATGQRVTLRCSPRSGDLSVYWYQQSLDQGLQFLIQYYNGEERAKGNILERFSAQQFPDLHSELNLSSLELGDSALYFCASSYWDTDSGNTIYFGEGSWLTVV.

J is TRBJ2-3 and V is TRBV7-3; 7 positions agree with TRBD1. The CDR3 contains 14 residues. V trimming: 5 bases; J trimming: 2 bases; junction bases outside the gene matches: 4. The germline V gene encodes CDR1 SGHTA and CDR2 FQGTGA. The CDR3, as DNA: TGTGCCAGCAGCCGGGGACAGAACACAGATACGCAGTATTTT. Encoded protein: CASSRGQNTDTQYF.

This chain connects TRBV6-6 to TRBJ1-3; possible D gene TRBD1, 5 bases. Trimming shortened V by 6 bases and J by 0 bases, and 12 bases separated the two germline ends. CDR3 length: 15 residues. Germline loops: CDR1 MNHNY, CDR2 SVGAGI (reference sequence). The chain's CDR3 is CASSLQARSGNTIYF. The CDR3, as DNA: TGTGCCAGCAGCCTACAGGCCCGCTCTGGAAACACCATATATTTT.

The chain is built from TRBV28 and TRBJ2-1, with 9 bases aligning to TRBD1. Germline trimming cut 5 bases from V and 9 bases from J; bases unmatched to any gene: 11. Looked up from germline, CDR1 is MDHEN and CDR2 is SYDVKM. The CDR3 has 15 amino acids. CDR3 bases: TGTGCCAGCAGTCCGACCGGGACAGGGAAGTTTGAGCAGTTCTTC. It specifies CASSPTGTGKFEQFF.

The gene calls are TRBV5-4 and TRBJ2-7, with 9 bases fitting TRBD1. V lost 4 bases, J lost 6 bases, and 8 bases stayed unmatched. Germline CDR1 SGHNT, CDR2 YYREEE (reference sequence). CDR3 size: 14 residues. CDR3 residues: CASSQNWDRVEQYF. CDR3 DNA sequence: TGTGCCAGCAGCCAAAATTGGGACAGGGTCGAGCAGTACTTC.

V gene TRBV19 combines with J gene TRBJ2-7; D is unclear. The CDR3 has 14 residues. The V end was cut by 6 bases, the J end by 6 bases, with 18 bases between. Germline V lookup: CDR1 LNHDA, CDR2 SQIVND (reference sequence). Here the CDR3 reads CASRSPLVNGEQYF. The CDR3 coding sequence is TGTGCCAGTAGGAGCCCCCTCGTGAACGGCGAGCAGTACTTC.

This sequence joins TRBV15 and TRBJ1-1; D is unresolved. The CDR3 loop spans 13 amino acids. V was cut by 0 bases and J by 10 bases, with 12 bases left in between. Germline loops: CDR1 LNHNV, CDR2 YYDKDF (reference sequence). The DNA for the CDR3 is TGTGCCACCAGCAGAGATGCCGGAGTCACAGCTTTCTTT. Protein: CATSRDAGVTAFF.

This rearrangement joins TRBV5-6 to TRBJ2-1; 7 bases line up with TRBD2. V shed 4 bases and J 4 bases; nucleotides not matched to a gene: 5. This CDR3 is built from 14 residues. The germline V gene encodes CDR1 SGHDT and CDR2 YYEEEE. DNA of the CDR3: TGTGCCAGCAGCCCGGGAGGATCTTACAATGAGCAGTTCTTC. Translating it yields CASSPGGSYNEQFF.

This CDR3 reads CASTPGTAGNTIYF. The CDR3 DNA is TGTGCCAGCACGCCCGGGACAGCTGGAAACACCATATATTTT. The J gene is TRBJ1-3, the V gene TRBV7-9; 7 nucleotides match TRBD1. V lost 7 bases to trimming and J lost 2 bases; unmatched junction nucleotides: 5. This CDR3 region has 14 residues. The V gene's germline CDR1 is SEHNR and CDR2 FQNEAQ (reference sequence).

This clone has just one count. The chain has TRBV7-2 and TRBJ2-5; 8 positions match TRBD1. Germline CDR1 reads SGHTA; CDR2 reads FQGNSA. Losses at the gene ends were 5 bases for V and 1 base for J; bases not matched to a gene: 3. The CDR3 loop spans 14 amino acids. In DNA, the CDR3 is TGTGCCAGCAGCCCTGACAGGGGCCAAGAGACCCAGTACTTC. It yields the protein CASSPDRGQETQYF.

The chain joins TRBV12-3 or TRBV12-4 to TRBJ1-1; 7 bases align to TRBD1. V shed 6 bases and J 2 bases; nucleotides not matched to a gene: 3. This CDR3 region has 13 residues. This CDR3 reads CASSRQGNTEAFF. The CDR3 DNA sequence: TGTGCCAGCAGCAGACAGGGAAACACTGAAGCTTTCTTT.